The present TCR beta chain was sequenced within a study of blood T cell repertoires in COVID-19. In the original analysis: For nucleated cells, counts were estimated from reference gene primer amplification. TCRdb keeps only in-frame clones here, not all; method: immunoSEQ multiplex PCR. The V and J calls and the clone size are those of that table, but D and trimming were determined from the DNA. This sample yields 90,000 to 150,000 clones, of which roughly 80% are seen a single time; roughly 6% belongs to the top ten. The CDR3 contains 14 residues. Trimming took 2 bases from V and 7 from J; bases not matched to a gene: 3. Germline V lookup: CDR1 MNHEY, CDR2 SMNVEV (reference sequence).

The sample comprised peripheral blood. The TCR sequence derives from a man in his 70s with acute or convalescent COVID-19. The chain carries TRBV27 and TRBJ2-1; 9 bases map to TRBD2. CDR3: CASSLQTSGNEQFF. The CDR3 DNA follows: TGTGCCAGCAGTTTACAGACTAGCGGTAATGAGCAGTTCTTC.